The T cell receptor (beta chain) described here comes from a study of human T cells and chemical hapten exposure. General study findings and limits: Compared to controls, expanded TCRs made significantly more large clusters of similar CDR3s.

Separate cDNA molecules received unique molecular identifiers, which the library attached to them. TCRdb passed the RACE reads through MiXCR, listing each CDR3 protein once. The table records a few hundred thousand distinct CDR3 sequences, 6% to 7% of them present only once. On this clonotype itself: Antigen specificity is unknown.

Time point defined: patch test 2, 6 weeks after DPC sensitization. Regarding treatment: therapeutic diphenylcyclopropenone sensitization with weekly scalp DPC. This CDR3 comprises 13 residues. Germline CDR1 reads SGHRS; CDR2 reads YFSETQ. The V gene lost 7 bases and the J gene lost 4 bases, with 14 bases spanning the gap. This rearrangement joins TRBV5-1 to TRBJ2-5, with D possibly TRBD1 on 6 matching bases. The clonotype originates from a woman between 18 and 29 years old with alopecia areata. Some clones in this sample may be carry-over from other donors' samples. The sample here was whole blood, taken in connection with sensitization to the hapten diphenylcyclopropenone (DPC). The CDR3 loop is CASHEQGAETQYF. CDR3 DNA: TGCGCCAGCCATGAACAGGGTGCAGAGACCCAGTACTTC.